The entry below gives a single T cell receptor (beta chain) sequence along with its context. This clonotype was counted many times. No antigen is known for it. The sample holds no much larger clone one base away, and base qualities are not on file. The sample originates from a study of chronic HIV infection and antiretroviral therapy (dated by TCRdb to between 2014 and 2017). The method behind the library was 5' RACE. Reads for this sample came from an Illumina MiSeq. TCRdb trimmed the raw reads at Q25, called clones with MiXCR and kept productive beta chains. Rows with a matching CDR3 protein are joined into one entry that keeps the most common DNA and genes. Recorded for this sample are 30,000 to 45,000 distinct CDR3 sequences; roughly 8.2% of them occurred a single time. The leading ten clones occupy roughly 2.8% of the sample. V lost 2 bases and J lost 5 bases; the stretch between them is 3 bases long. The CDR3 covers 11 residues, taking in both the cysteine and the phenylalanine. The DNA shown is the 33-base CDR3, in frame from base 1. Via the germline V gene (reference sequence), CDR1 is SEHNR and CDR2 FQNEAQ.

Material for sequencing was peripheral blood. Recombination linked TRBV7-9 to TRBJ2-5; the D gene is not confidently resolved. This sequence originates from an adult who had HIV and had not received antiretroviral therapy, or was an uninfected healthy control (not recorded which). The CDR3 protein: CASSLFETQYF. The DNA reads as follows: TGTGCCAGCAGCTTATTTGAGACCCAGTACTTC.